This T cell receptor (beta chain) was identified in a study of neurological immune-mediated disorders. Per the germline V gene, CDR1 is LNHNV and CDR2 is YYDKDF (reference sequence). The trim removed 11 bases at V and 6 bases at J, leaving 10 bases unmatched. The CDR3 has 13 amino acids. TCRdb fed the 5' RACE reads into MiXCR, producing one record per CDR3 protein. The table records over 50,000 distinct CDR3 sequences, roughly 5% of them present only once. The rearrangement joins TRBV15 to TRBJ2-1, with 7 bases identical to TRBD2. Sequencing used PBMCs. The receptor was isolated from a human donor with multiple sclerosis. The donor label of this sample is uncertain. CDR3 in amino acids: CAVGRVGPNEQFF. The CDR3, as DNA: TGTGCCGTAGGGAGGGTGGGGCCCAATGAGCAGTTCTTC.